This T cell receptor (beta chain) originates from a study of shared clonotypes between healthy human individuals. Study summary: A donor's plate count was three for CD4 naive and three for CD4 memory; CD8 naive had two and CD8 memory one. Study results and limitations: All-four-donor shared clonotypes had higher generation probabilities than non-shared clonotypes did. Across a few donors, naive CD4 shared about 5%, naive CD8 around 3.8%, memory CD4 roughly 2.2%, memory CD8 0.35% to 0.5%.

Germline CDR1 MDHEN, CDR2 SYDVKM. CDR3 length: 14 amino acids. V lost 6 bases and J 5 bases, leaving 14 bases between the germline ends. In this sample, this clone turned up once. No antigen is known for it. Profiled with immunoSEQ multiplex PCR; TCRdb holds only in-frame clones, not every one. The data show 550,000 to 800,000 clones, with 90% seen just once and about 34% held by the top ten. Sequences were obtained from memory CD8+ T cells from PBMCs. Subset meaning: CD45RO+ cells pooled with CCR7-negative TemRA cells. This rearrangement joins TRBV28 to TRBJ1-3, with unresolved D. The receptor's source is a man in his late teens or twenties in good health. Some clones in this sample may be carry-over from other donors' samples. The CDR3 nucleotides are TGTGCCAGCAGCCGTACGGGTAATAGAAACACCATATATTTT. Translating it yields CASSRTGNRNTIYF.